This T cell receptor (beta chain) is drawn from a study of OX40 agonist ivuxolimab in advanced cancers. Notes on the study in general: CD4+ and CD8+ blood T cells expanded clonally by week 6 at 0.1 to 3.0 mg/kg.

To note about this clone: Its cognate antigen is unknown.

This CDR3 has 14 amino acids. The V gene lost 5 bases and the J gene lost 4 bases, with 12 bases spanning the gap. In germline, CDR1 is SEHNR, CDR2 FQNEAQ (reference sequence). Assay: immunoSEQ multiplex PCR; the TCRdb copy retains only in-frame clones and omits some. The top ten clones hold more than 0.4% of a sample with 55,000 to 65,000 clones, roughly 85% of them seen once. The TCR originated in an adult with an advanced solid tumor such as melanoma, head and neck, liver or kidney cancer. The specimen comprised CD4+ or CD8+ T cells sorted from blood, sampled in a trial of the OX40 agonist ivuxolimab. The rearrangement links TRBV7-9 to TRBJ1-3; D may be TRBD1 (5 bases). CDR3 sequence (DNA): TGTGCCAGCAGCGTTGGCCGGGGGGGAAACACCATATATTTT. It codes for CASSVGRGGNTIYF. The whole variable domain, filled in from reference TRBV7-9 and TRBJ1-3, reads DTGVSQNPRHKITKRGQNVTFRCDPISEHNRLYWYRQTLGQGPEFLTYFQNEAQLEKSRLLSDRFSAERPKGSFSTLEIQRTEQGDSAMYLCASSVGRGGNTIYFGEGSWLTVV.